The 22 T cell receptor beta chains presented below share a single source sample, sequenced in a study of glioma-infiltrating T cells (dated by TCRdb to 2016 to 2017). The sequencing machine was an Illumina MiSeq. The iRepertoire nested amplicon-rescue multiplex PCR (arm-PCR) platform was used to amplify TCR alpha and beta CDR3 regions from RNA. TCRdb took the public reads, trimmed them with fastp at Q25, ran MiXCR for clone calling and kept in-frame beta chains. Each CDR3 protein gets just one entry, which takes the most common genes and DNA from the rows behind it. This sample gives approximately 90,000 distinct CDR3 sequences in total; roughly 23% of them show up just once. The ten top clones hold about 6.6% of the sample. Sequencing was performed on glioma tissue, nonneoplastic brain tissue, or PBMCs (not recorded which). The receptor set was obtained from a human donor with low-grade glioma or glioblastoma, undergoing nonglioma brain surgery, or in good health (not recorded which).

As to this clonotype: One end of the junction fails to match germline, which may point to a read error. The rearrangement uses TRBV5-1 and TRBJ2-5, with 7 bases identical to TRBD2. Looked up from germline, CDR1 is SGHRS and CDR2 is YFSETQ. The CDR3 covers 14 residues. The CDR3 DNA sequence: TGCACCAGCAGCTCCCTACTAGCGTCAGAGACCCAGTACTTC. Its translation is CTSSSLLASETQYF.

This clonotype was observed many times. CDR3 sequence reads: CASSQDAFRDTEAFF. DNA for the CDR3: TGTGCCAGCAGCCAAGACGCTTTCCGTGACACTGAAGCTTTCTTT. The J gene is TRBJ1-1, the V gene TRBV14; D is undetermined. Germline V gene data show CDR1 as SGHDN and CDR2 as FVKESK. The CDR3 sequence is 15 residues long. V was clipped by 0 bases and J by 3 bases, with 11 bases between them.

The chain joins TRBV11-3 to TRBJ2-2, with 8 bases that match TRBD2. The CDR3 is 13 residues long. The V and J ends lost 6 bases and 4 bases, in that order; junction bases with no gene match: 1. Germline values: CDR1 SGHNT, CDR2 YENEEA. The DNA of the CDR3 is TGTGCCAGCAGAGGGACTAGCACCGGGGAGCTGTTTTTT. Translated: CASRGTSTGELFF.

Written as DNA, the CDR3 is TGTGCCAGCGGCCTCCCCAGAGACAGGAGCTATGGCTACACCTTC. This translates into CASGLPRDRSYGYTF. The V and J genes are TRBV12-3 or TRBV12-4 and TRBJ1-2; perhaps TRBD1 as D (6 bases). Trimming shortened V by 8 bases and J by 4 bases, and 20 bases separated the two germline ends. The CDR3 runs to 15 residues.

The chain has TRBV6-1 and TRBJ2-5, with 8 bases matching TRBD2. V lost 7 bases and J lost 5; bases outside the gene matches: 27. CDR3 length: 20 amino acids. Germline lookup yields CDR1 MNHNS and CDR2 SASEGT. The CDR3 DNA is TGTGCCAGCAACCCGGACACACGGGGGGGGACCGACCCCCGGGGCGAGACCCAGTACTTC. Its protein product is CASNPDTRGGTDPRGETQYF.

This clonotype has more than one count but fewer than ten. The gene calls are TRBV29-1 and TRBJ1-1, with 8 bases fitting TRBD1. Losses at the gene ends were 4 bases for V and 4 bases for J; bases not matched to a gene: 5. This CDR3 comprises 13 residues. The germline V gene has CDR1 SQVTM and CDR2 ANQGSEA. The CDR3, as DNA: TGCAGCGTTGCAACAGGGGGGAGCACTGAAGCTTTCTTT. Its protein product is CSVATGGSTEAFF. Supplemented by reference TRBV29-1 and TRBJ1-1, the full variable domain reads SAVISQKPSRDICQRGTSLTIQCQVDSQVTMMFWYRQQPGQSLTLIATANQGSEATYESGFVIDKFPISRPNLTFSTLTVSNMSPEDSSIYLCSVATGGSTEAFFGQGTRLTVV.

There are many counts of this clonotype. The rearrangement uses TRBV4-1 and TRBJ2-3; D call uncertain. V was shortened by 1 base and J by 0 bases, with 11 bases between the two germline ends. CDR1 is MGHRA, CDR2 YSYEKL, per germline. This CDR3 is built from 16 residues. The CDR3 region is CASSQVNLVSTDTQYF. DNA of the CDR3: TGCGCCAGCAGCCAAGTTAATCTTGTTAGCACAGATACGCAGTATTTT.

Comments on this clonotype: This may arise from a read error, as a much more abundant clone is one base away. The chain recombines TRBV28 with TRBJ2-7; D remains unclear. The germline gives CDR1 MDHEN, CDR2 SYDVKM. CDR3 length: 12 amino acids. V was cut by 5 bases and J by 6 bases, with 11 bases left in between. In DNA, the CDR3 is TGTGCCAGCAGTGCCGGGCGTTGCGAGCAGTACTTC. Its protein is CASSAGRCEQYF.

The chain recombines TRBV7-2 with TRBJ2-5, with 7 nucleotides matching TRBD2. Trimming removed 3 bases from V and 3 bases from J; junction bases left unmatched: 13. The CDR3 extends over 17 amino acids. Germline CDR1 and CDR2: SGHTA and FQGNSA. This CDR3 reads CASSFLPRGIIKETQYF. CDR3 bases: TGTGCCAGCAGCTTTCTCCCGCGGGGGATAATAAAAGAGACCCAGTACTTC.

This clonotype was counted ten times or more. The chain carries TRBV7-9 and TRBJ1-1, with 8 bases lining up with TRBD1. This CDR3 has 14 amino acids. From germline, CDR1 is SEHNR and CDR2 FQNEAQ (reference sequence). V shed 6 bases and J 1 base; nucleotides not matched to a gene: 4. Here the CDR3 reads CASSRGQGNTEAFF. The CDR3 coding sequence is TGTGCCAGCAGTCGAGGACAGGGGAACACTGAAGCTTTCTTT.

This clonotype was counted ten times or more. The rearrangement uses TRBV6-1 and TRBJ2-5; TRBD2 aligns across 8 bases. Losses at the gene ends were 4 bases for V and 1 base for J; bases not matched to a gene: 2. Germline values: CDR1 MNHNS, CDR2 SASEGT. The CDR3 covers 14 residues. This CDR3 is CASSAGLGQETQYF. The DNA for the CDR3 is TGTGCCAGCAGTGCGGGACTAGGCCAAGAGACCCAGTACTTC.

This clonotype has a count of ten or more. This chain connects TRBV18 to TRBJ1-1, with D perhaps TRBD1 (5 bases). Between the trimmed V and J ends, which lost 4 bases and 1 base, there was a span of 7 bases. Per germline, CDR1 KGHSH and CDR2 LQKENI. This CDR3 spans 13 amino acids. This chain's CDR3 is CASSHGTNTEAFF. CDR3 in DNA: TGTGCCAGCTCACACGGGACGAACACTGAAGCTTTCTTT.

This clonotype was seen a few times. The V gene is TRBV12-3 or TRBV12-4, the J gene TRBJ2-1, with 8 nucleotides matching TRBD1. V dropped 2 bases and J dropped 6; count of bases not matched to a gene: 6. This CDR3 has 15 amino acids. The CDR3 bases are TGTGCCAGCAGTTTACGACAGGGGAATGCCAATGAGCAGTTCTTC. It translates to CASSLRQGNANEQFF.

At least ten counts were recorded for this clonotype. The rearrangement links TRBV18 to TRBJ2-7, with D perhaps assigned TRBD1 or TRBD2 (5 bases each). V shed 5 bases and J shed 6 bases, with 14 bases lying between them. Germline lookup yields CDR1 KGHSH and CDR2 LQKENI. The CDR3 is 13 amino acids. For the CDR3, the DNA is TGTGCCAGCTCAGCCACCCTTGGGGGCGAGCAGTACTTC. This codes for CASSATLGGEQYF.

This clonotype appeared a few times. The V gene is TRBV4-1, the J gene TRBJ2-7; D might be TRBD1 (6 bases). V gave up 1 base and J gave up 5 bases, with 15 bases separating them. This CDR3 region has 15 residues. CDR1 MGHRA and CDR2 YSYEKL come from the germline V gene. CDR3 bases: TGCGCCAGCAGCCAAGCGGACCAGGGGCTCAACGAGCAGTACTTC. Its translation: CASSQADQGLNEQYF.

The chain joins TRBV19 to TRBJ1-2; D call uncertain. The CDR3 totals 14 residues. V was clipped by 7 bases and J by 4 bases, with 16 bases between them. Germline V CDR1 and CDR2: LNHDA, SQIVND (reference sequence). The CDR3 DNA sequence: TGTGCCAGTACCCTATCCCGGTGGGGCTATGGCTACACCTTC. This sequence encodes CASTLSRWGYGYTF.

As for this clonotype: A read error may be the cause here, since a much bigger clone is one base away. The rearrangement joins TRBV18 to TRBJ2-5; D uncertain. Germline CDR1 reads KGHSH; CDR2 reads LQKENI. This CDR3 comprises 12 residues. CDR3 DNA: TGTGCCAGCTCACCAAGTACAGAGACCCAGTGCTTC. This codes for CASSPSTETQCF.

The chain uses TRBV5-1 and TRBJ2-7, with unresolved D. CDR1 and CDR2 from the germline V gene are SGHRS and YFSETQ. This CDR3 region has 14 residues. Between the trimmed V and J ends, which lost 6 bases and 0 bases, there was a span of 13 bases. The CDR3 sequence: CASMQGRYSYEQYF. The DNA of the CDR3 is TGCGCCAGCATGCAAGGACGTTACTCCTACGAGCAGTACTTC.

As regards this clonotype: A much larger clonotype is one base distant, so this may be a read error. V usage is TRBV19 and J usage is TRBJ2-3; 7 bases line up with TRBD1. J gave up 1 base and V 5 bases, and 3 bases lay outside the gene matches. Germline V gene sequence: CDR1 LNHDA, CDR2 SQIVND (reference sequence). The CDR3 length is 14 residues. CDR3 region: CASSPGTGTDTQYF. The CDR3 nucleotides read TGTGCCAGTAGTCCCGGGACAGGCACAGATACGCAGTATTTT.

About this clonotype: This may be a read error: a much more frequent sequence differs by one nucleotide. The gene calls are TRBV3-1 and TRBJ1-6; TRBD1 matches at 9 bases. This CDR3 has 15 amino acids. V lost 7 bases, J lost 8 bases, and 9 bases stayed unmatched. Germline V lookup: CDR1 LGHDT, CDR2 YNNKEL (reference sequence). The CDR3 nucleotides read TGTGCCAGCATCCCTCGGACAGGGGCATATTCACCCCTCCACTTT. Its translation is CASIPRTGAYSPLHF.

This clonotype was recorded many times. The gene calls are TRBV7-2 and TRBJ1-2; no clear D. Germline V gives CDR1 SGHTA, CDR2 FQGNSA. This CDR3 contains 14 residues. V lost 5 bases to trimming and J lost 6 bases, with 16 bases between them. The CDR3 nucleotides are TGTGCCAGCAGCCCCCCCCCGATTAGGAATGGCTACACCTTC. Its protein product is CASSPPPIRNGYTF.

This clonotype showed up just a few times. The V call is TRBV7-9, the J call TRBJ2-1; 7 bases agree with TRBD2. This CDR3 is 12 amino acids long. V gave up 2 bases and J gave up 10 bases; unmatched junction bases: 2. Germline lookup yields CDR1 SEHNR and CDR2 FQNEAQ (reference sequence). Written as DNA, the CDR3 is TGTGCCAGCAGCTTACAGCGGGACGAGCAGTTCTTC. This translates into CASSLQRDEQFF.